This is a list of T cell receptor beta chains from one sample in a study of a mutant IDH1 vaccine in newly diagnosed glioma. Using immunoSEQ multiplex PCR, the repertoire was profiled, and TCRdb retains in-frame clones only, with some absent. The table has 60,000 or so clones, about 80% seen once. These receptors are not linked to any known antigen. Specimen: PBMCs, collected from a glioma patient whose treatment included an IDH1 peptide vaccine. These receptors all stem from a woman in her fifties or sixties with glioma. Both conserved end residues are part of each CDR3. D genes are given only for firm matches. Size tells how often a clone was seen (once, few, many) or the class of an expanded clone, and some rows leave it out.

d_call clone_size j_call v_call cdr3_aa cdr3_nt
- - TRBJ2-6 TRBV6-5 CASSYSRSSGANVLTF TGTGCCAGCAGTTACTCCCGGAGCTCTGGGGCCAACGTCCTGACTTTC
- - TRBJ1-2 TRBV9 CASSFSGGGKVYGYTF TGTGCCAGCAGCTTTTCCGGGGGGGGGAAGGTCTATGGCTACACCTTC
- - TRBJ1-1 TRBV5-1 CASSLQTYKGEAFF TGCGCCAGCAGCTTGCAAACCTACAAAGGTGAAGCTTTCTTT
- once TRBJ1-2 TRBV9 CASSVGGGRYGYTF TGTGCCAGCAGCGTGGGGGGGGGAAGGTATGGCTACACCTTC
- - TRBJ2-2 TRBV19 CASSMAPSTGELFF TGTGCCAGTAGTATGGCCCCAAGCACCGGGGAGCTGTTTTTT
- - TRBJ2-5 TRBV15 CATSGTRWETQYF TGTGCCACCAGCGGGACCCGGTGGGAGACCCAGTACTTC
- - TRBJ1-6 TRBV13 CASSFGESPLHF TGTGCCAGCAGCTTCGGGGAATCACCCCTCCACTTT
- - TRBJ2-3 TRBV10-1 CASSGMVASDTQYF TGCGCCAGTTCAGGGATGGTGGCGTCAGATACGCAGTATTTT
TRBD1 few TRBJ1-6 TRBV6-5 CASRNQGENSPLHF TGTGCCAGCAGGAATCAGGGGGAGAATTCACCCCTCCACTTT
TRBD1 - TRBJ1-1 TRBV10-1 CASSRQGTNEAFF TGCGCCAGCAGTAGACAGGGAACTAATGAAGCTTTCTTT
- - TRBJ2-7 TRBV27 CASSFRSPPYSSYEQYF TGTGCCAGCAGTTTTCGAAGTCCCCCCTATAGCTCCTACGAGCAGTACTTC
- once TRBJ1-5 TRBV2 CASSSDRSDQPQHF TGTGCCAGCAGTTCTGACAGGTCCGATCAGCCCCAGCATTTT
- - TRBJ2-7 TRBV19 CASSIGQSYEQYF TGTGCCAGTAGTATCGGACAGAGCTACGAGCAGTACTTC
- - TRBJ1-2 TRBV6-5 CASSYSEYRDYGYTF TGTGCCAGCAGTTACTCGGAGTATAGGGACTATGGCTACACCTTC
- - TRBJ2-3 TRBV10-1 CASSESEEDTQYF TGCGCCAGCAGTGAGTCTGAAGAGGATACGCAGTATTTT
TRBD1 - TRBJ1-5 TRBV2 CASSGSTGISQPQHF TGTGCCAGCAGCGGATCGACAGGGATTAGTCAGCCCCAGCATTTT
- - TRBJ1-5 TRBV10-2 CASSEYRDSDQPQHF TGCGCCAGCAGTGAGTACAGGGACTCTGATCAGCCCCAGCATTTT
- - TRBJ2-1 TRBV7-2 CASSLVGASMGNRQFF TGTGCCAGCAGCTTAGTAGGGGCTAGTATGGGCAATCGGCAGTTCTTC
- - TRBJ1-2 TRBV4-3 CASSQDLGDRDYGYTF TGCGCCAGCAGCCAAGATCTTGGAGACCGAGACTATGGCTACACCTTC
TRBD1 - TRBJ2-1 TRBV9 CASSARQGINEQFF TGTGCCAGCAGCGCACGACAGGGGATCAATGAGCAGTTCTTC
TRBD2 - TRBJ2-1 TRBV25-1 CASSDQIAGGEQFF TGTGCCAGCAGTGACCAAATAGCGGGGGGTGAGCAGTTCTTC
- - TRBJ1-4 TRBV7-9 CASSSWDTPNEKLFF TGTGCCAGCAGCTCCTGGGACACTCCTAATGAAAAACTGTTTTTT
- - TRBJ2-5 TRBV27 CASSLWRGQRAETQYF TGTGCCAGCAGTTTATGGCGGGGCCAAAGAGCGGAGACCCAGTACTTC
- few TRBJ1-1 TRBV29-1 CSVARRGSTEAFF TGCAGCGTCGCTAGACGGGGGTCCACTGAAGCTTTCTTT
TRBD1 - TRBJ1-1 TRBV14 CASSQPYFRWGQKAFF TGTGCCAGCAGCCAACCTTACTTCCGGTGGGGACAGAAAGCTTTCTTT
TRBD1 - TRBJ2-7 TRBV30 CAWSRQDRTYEQYF TGTGCCTGGAGTAGGCAGGACAGGACCTACGAGCAGTACTTC
- - TRBJ2-3 TRBV28 CASRAPTDTQYF TGTGCCAGCAGAGCACCCACAGATACGCAGTATTTT
- - TRBJ2-1 TRBV18 CASSLGSNEQFF TGTGCCAGCTCACTAGGGTCGAATGAGCAGTTCTTC
- - TRBJ2-2 TRBV6-5 CASSPGGRTGELFF TGTGCCAGCAGTCCCGGGGGCCGCACCGGGGAGCTGTTTTTT
TRBD1 few TRBJ1-1 TRBV28 CANTPPGQGYSEAFF TGTGCCAACACCCCCCCCGGACAGGGGTATTCTGAAGCTTTCTTT
- - TRBJ1-5 TRBV6-5 CASKTGGGQPQHF TGTGCCAGCAAAACGGGGGGAGGTCAGCCCCAGCATTTT
- - TRBJ2-5 TRBV5-1 CASSLVVDGKHQETQYF TGCGCCAGCAGCTTGGTGGTAGACGGGAAACACCAAGAGACCCAGTACTTC
TRBD1 - TRBJ1-1 TRBV18 CASSPWDRVTEAFF TGTGCCAGCTCCCCTTGGGACAGGGTCACTGAAGCTTTCTTT
- - TRBJ2-7 TRBV4-1 CASSERTVDGREQYF TGCGCCAGCAGCGAGCGGACAGTTGATGGCCGCGAGCAGTACTTC
- - TRBJ1-1 TRBV6-1 CASSQGTSKPEAFF TGTGCCAGCAGTCAGGGGACATCGAAGCCTGAAGCTTTCTTT
- - TRBJ1-4 TRBV4-1 CASSRDRTQYEKLFF TGCGCCAGCAGCCGTGACAGGACTCAGTATGAAAAACTGTTTTTT
- - TRBJ2-3 TRBV5-1 CASSLGGPPTDTQYF TGCGCCAGCAGCTTGGGGGGACCGCCCACAGATACGCAGTATTTT
- once TRBJ2-7 TRBV15 CASGQGAAVGYEQYF TGTGCCTCAGGGCAAGGGGCGGCGGTCGGTTACGAGCAGTACTTC
- - TRBJ2-1 TRBV20-1 CSAKGTNEQFF TGCAGTGCTAAGGGAACCAATGAGCAGTTCTTC